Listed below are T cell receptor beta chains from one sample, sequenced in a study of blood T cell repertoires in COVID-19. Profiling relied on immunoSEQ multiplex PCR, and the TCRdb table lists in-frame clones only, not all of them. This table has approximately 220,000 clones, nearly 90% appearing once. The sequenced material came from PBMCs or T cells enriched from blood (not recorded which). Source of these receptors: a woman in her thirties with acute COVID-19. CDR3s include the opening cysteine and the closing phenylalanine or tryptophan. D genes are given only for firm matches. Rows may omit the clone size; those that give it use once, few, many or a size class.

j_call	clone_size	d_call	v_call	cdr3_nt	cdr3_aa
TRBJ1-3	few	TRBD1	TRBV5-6	TGTGCCAGCAGCGCGACGACAGGGACGGGAAACACCATATATTTT	CASSATTGTGNTIYF
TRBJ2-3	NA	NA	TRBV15	TGTGCCACCAGCAGAAGTGGACAGCCAAGCACAGATACGCAGTATTTT	CATSRSGQPSTDTQYF
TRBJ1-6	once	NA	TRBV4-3	TGCGCCAGCAGCCAAGTGGTCAGGCCGATTTCACCCCTCCACTTT	CASSQVVRPISPLHF
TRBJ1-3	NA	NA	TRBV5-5	TGTGCCAGCAGCTCAGGGACACCCCAATCTGGAAACACCATATATTTT	CASSSGTPQSGNTIYF
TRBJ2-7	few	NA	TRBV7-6	TGTGCCAGCAGCACCCAAGCAGGGGCAACATCAAGGGACGAGCAGTACTTC	CASSTQAGATSRDEQYF
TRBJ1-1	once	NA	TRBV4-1	TGCGCCAGCAGCCAAGAGGGCAGGAGGACTGAAGCTTTCTTT	CASSQEGRRTEAFF
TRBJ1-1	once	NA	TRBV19	TGTGCCAGTAGTTATGTCGGGGTCCATGAAAGAGAAGCTTTCTTT	CASSYVGVHEREAFF
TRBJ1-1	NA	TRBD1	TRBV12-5	TGTGCTAGTGGTCTCGGGGACAGCACTGAAGCTTTCTTT	CASGLGDSTEAFF
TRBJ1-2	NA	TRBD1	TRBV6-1	TGTGCCAGCAGTGAAGCGATTGGACAGGGGCCCTGGGGCTACACCTTC	CASSEAIGQGPWGYTF
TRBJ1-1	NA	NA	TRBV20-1	TGCAGTGCCGGGCGGGGCACTGAAGCTTTCTTT	CSAGRGTEAFF
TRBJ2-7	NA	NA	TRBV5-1	TGCGCCAGCAGCTTGGTCGGACTGGATTACGAGCAGTACTTC	CASSLVGLDYEQYF
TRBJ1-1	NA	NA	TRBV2	TGTGCCAGCAGTGAATACCTAGCGGGCACTGAAGCTTTCTTT	CASSEYLAGTEAFF
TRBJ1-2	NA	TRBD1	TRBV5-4	TGTGCCAGCAGCTTAAGGACAGGGGGATATGGCTACACCTTC	CASSLRTGGYGYTF
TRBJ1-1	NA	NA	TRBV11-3	TGTGCCAGCAGCAGAGCAGGAGGAGGCACTGAAGCTTTCTTT	CASSRAGGGTEAFF
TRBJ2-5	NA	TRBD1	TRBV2	TGTGCCAGCAGCCGGGACAGGGGGCAAGGAGAGACCCAGTACTTC	CASSRDRGQGETQYF
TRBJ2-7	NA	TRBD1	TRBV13	TGTGCCAGCAGCTTAGGTCGACAGGGAGTTTTGTCCTACGAGCAGTACTTC	CASSLGRQGVLSYEQYF
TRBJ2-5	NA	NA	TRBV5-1	TGCGCCAGCAGCTTGGGCGGGGTAGGGTCCCTCCAAGAGACCCAGTACTTC	CASSLGGVGSLQETQYF
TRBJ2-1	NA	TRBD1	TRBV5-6	TGTGCCAGCAGCGGACCGGGACAGGGCTACAATGAGCAGTTCTTC	CASSGPGQGYNEQFF
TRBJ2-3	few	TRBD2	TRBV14	TGTGCCAGCAGCCCAAAGGCGGGGGGGACAGATACGCAGTATTTT	CASSPKAGGTDTQYF
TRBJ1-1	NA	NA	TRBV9	TGTGCCAGCAGCCCTTTAGACGGAGGCAGGAACACTGAAGCTTTCTTT	CASSPLDGGRNTEAFF
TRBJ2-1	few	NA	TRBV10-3	TGTGCCACCCAAGTCGGGGACTTACAGTTCTTC	CATQVGDLQFF
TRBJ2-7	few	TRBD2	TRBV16	TGTGCCAGCAGCCAATTAGCGGGATTCTCCTACGAGCAGTACTTC	CASSQLAGFSYEQYF
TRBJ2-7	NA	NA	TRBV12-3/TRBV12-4	TGTGCCAGCAGTCCGCACGGTTACGAGCAGTACTTC	CASSPHGYEQYF
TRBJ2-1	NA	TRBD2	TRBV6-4	TGTGCCAGCAGTGACCCGGGACTAGCGGGGGGTGAGCAGTTCTTC	CASSDPGLAGGEQFF
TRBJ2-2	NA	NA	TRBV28	TGTGCCAGCAGTTTTACGGTCGGGGAGCTGTTTTTT	CASSFTVGELFF
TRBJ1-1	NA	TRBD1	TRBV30	TGTGCCTGGCGTCCCTTAGGGACAGGCTATGAAGCTTTCTTT	CAWRPLGTGYEAFF
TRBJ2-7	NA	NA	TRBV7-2	TGTGCCAGCAGCTTAGGTCAGGTCGCCTACGAGCAGTACTTC	CASSLGQVAYEQYF
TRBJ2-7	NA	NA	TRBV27	TGTGCCAGCAGTTTATCGACAGGGAGGGAGCAGTACTTC	CASSLSTGREQYF
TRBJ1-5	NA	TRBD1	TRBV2	TGTGCCAGCCAGCTCGGGACAGGGGGGAATCAGCCCCAGCATTTT	CASQLGTGGNQPQHF
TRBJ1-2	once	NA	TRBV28	TGTGCCAGCAGTTTGCGATACAGCGGTGGCTACACCTTC	CASSLRYSGGYTF
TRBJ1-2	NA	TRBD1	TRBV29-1	TGCAGCGTTGAAGGGGACAGGAACTATGGCTACACCTTC	CSVEGDRNYGYTF
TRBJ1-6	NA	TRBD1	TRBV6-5	TGTGCCAGCACCGACAGGGCGAGGGATTCACCCCTCCACTTT	CASTDRARDSPLHF
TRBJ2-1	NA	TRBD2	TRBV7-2	TGTGCCAGCAGTTACCTATTTGGGGGGGGAACGAATGAGCAGTTCTTC	CASSYLFGGGTNEQFF
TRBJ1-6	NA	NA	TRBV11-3	TGTGCCAGCAGCTTAGTCAGGAATTCACCCCTCCACTTT	CASSLVRNSPLHF
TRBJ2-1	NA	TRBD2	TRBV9	TGTGCCAGCAGCGTCCTCTCTAGCGGGGGGGCCGATGAGCAGTTCTTC	CASSVLSSGGADEQFF
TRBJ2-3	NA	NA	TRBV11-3	TGTGCCAGCAGCTTAGTGCCGCAGGGTACGCAGTATTTT	CASSLVPQGTQYF
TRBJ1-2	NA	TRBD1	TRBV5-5	TGTGCCAGCAGCCAGGGGGATGTCCCGGGTGGCTACACCTTC	CASSQGDVPGGYTF
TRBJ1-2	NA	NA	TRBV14	TGTGCCAGCAGCCTTGGAGTCTCTAACTATGGCTACACCTTC	CASSLGVSNYGYTF
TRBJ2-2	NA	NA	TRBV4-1	TGCGCCAGCAGCCGCACTTCGAACACCGGGGAGCTGTTTTTT	CASSRTSNTGELFF
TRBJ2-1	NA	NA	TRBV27	TGTGCCAGCAGTAAGACAGTTTCCTACAATGAGCAGTTCTTC	CASSKTVSYNEQFF
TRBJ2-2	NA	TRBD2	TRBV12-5	TGTGCTAGTGGTTCGGGACTAGCGGGGGGGCCCGGGGAGCTGTTTTTT	CASGSGLAGGPGELFF
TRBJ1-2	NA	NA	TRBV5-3	TGTGCCAGAAGCTTGGACAGGGCTAGCTATGGCTACACCTTC	CARSLDRASYGYTF
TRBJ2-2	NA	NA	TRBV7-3	TGTGCCAGCAGCTACATGTCGGGAGACGGGGAGCTGTTTTTT	CASSYMSGDGELFF
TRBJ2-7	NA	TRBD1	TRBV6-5	TGTGCCAGCAGTTCCGGGACAGGTGGATACGAGCAGTACTTC	CASSSGTGGYEQYF
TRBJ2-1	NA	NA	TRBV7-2	TGTGCCAGCAGCCAAACTAGAAATGAGCAGTTCTTC	CASSQTRNEQFF
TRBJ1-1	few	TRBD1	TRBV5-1	TGCGCCAGCAGTTGGGGACAGGGTGACACTGAAGCTTTCTTT	CASSWGQGDTEAFF
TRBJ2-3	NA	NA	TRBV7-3	TGTGCCAGCAGCCCCCGCCGGGATGGGACGCAGTATTTT	CASSPRRDGTQYF
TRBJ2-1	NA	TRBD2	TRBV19	TGTGCCAGTAGTCTCCCCTCTAGCGGGGGGTTCTACAATGAGCAGTTCTTC	CASSLPSSGGFYNEQFF
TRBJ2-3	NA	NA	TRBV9	TGTGCCAGCAGCGTAGATCGTACGCAGTATTTT	CASSVDRTQYF
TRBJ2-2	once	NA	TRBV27	TGTGCCAGCACCGGGGTGAACACCGGGGAGCTGTTTTTT	CASTGVNTGELFF